This TCR beta chain stems from a study of T cells in localized non-small cell lung cancer. The data were produced by immunoSEQ multiplex PCR, yet TCRdb's version contains in-frame clones alone and is incomplete. The repertoire holds tens of thousands of clones, with approximately 90% as singletons. Germline CDR1 is MGHRA and CDR2 is YSYEKL. The V and J ends lost 4 bases and 4 bases, in that order; junction bases with no gene match: 9. This CDR3 has 15 residues. Regarding the study as a whole: Tumor samples were not multi-region, leaving intratumor heterogeneity unexcluded.

Concerning this clone: Its antigen is still unknown.

This specimen was peripheral blood, taken before any cancer treatment. The V gene is TRBV4-1, the J gene TRBJ1-2; 7 bases line up with TRBD1. This sequence was found in a woman between 35 and 75 years old with stage I lung adenocarcinoma. CDR3 sequence: CASSPDRVISYGYTF. In nucleotides, the CDR3 is TGCGCCAGCAGCCCAGACAGGGTAATTAGCTATGGCTACACCTTC.